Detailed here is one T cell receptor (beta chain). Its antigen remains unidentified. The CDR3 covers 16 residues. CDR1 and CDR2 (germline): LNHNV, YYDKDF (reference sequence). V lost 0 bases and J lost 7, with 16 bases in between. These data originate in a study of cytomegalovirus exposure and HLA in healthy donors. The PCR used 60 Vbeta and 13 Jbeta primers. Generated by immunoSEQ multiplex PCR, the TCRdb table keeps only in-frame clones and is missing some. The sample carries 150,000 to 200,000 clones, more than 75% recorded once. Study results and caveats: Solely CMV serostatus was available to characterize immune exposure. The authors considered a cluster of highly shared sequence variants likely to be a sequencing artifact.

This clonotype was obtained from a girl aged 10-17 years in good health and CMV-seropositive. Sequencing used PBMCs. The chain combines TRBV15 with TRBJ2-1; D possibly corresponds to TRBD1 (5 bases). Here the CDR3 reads CATSRDQGMGLNEQFF. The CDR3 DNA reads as TGTGCCACCAGCAGAGATCAGGGTATGGGCTTAAATGAGCAGTTCTTC.